Presented here are 11 T cell receptor beta chains from one specimen sequenced in a study of a mutant IDH1 vaccine in newly diagnosed glioma. The antigens of these receptors remain unknown. Time point of the sample: week 35, safety follow-up. A 20-mer mutant IDH1 peptide at 300 ug was injected subcutaneously with topical imiquimod. This table comes from immunoSEQ multiplex PCR, and its TCRdb copy is limited to in-frame clones, with some not included. The sample comprises about 41,000 clones, over 75% of which are singletons, and less than 2% rests with the top ten. Material: PBMCs, obtained from a glioma patient whose treatment included an IDH1 peptide vaccine. These receptors were collected from a man in his forties or fifties with glioma.

This rearrangement joins TRBV28 to TRBJ1-5, with D possibly matching TRBD1 (5 bases). With 3 bases removed from V and 9 bases from J, the gap between germline ends came to 18 bases. Germline V gene sequence: CDR1 MDHEN, CDR2 SYDVKM. The CDR3 is 15 amino acids. CDR3 coding DNA: TGTGCCAGCAGTTTGGGTCAGGGATTTCTCATGCCCCAGCATTTT. Translated, it gives CASSLGQGFLMPQHF.

The chain recombines TRBV6-5 with TRBJ1-4; D ambiguous. The CDR3 has 14 amino acids. Trimming removed 2 bases at V and 0 bases at J, with 4 bases between. Germline loops: CDR1 MNHEY, CDR2 SVGAGI. This CDR3 is CASSYESTNEKLFF. The CDR3 DNA reads as TGTGCCAGCAGTTACGAGTCAACTAATGAAAAACTGTTTTTT.

This rearrangement joins TRBV30 to TRBJ1-3; no firm D call. The CDR3 consists of 11 residues. The germline V and J ends were trimmed by 2 bases and 4 bases, with 3 bases remaining between them. Germline V gives CDR1 GTSNPN, CDR2 SVGIG (reference sequence). CDR3 in amino acids: CAWSTGNTIYF. The CDR3 DNA reads as TGTGCCTGGAGTACCGGAAACACCATATATTTT.

The chain recombines TRBV5-4 with TRBJ2-2; 8 nucleotides agree with TRBD2. The CDR3 sequence is 16 residues long. The germline V gene encodes CDR1 SGHNT and CDR2 YYREEE (reference sequence). Germline trimming cut 1 base from V and 8 bases from J; bases unmatched to any gene: 10. The CDR3 sequence is CASSLTAGGPTGELFF. The CDR3, as DNA: TGTGCCAGCAGCTTGACGGCGGGGGGTCCCACAGGGGAGCTGTTTTTT.

The chain links TRBV4-1 to TRBJ1-6; D uncertain. This CDR3 comprises 15 residues. CDR1 and CDR2 from the germline V gene are MGHRA and YSYEKL. Trimming took 0 bases from V and 8 from J, leaving 11 bases between them. Here the CDR3 DNA reads TGCGCCAGCAGCCAAGATCGAGGAGAGCATTCACCCCTCCACTTT. It encodes CASSQDRGEHSPLHF.

This rearrangement joins TRBV6-1 to TRBJ2-1, with a weak D call TRBD1 (6 bases). V lost 8 bases, J lost 1 base, and 15 bases lay in between. The V gene's germline CDR1 is MNHNS and CDR2 SASEGT. The CDR3 is 15 amino acids. The CDR3 region is CASGPTTGSYNEQFF. The CDR3 coding sequence is TGTGCCAGCGGTCCTACGACAGGTTCCTACAATGAGCAGTTCTTC.

The chain combines TRBV5-4 with TRBJ2-1; D assignment may be TRBD1 or TRBD2 (6 bases each). V gave up 0 bases and J gave up 0 bases, with 13 bases separating them. This CDR3 comprises 17 residues. Germline CDR1 and CDR2: SGHNT and YYREEE (reference sequence). In nucleotides, the CDR3 is TGTGCCAGCAGCTTGGGGGGGGCCAGTAGCTCCTACAATGAGCAGTTCTTC. This encodes CASSLGGASSSYNEQFF.

The gene calls are TRBV4-2 and TRBJ2-2; TRBD2 matches 9 bases. With V trimmed by 1 base and J by 6 bases, 9 bases remained unmatched. This CDR3 is built from 17 residues. The germline V gene has CDR1 LGHNA and CDR2 YNFKEQ. This chain's CDR3 is CASSQARDAGGAGELFF. Written as DNA, the CDR3 is TGTGCCAGCAGCCAAGCCCGGGACGCGGGGGGGGCCGGGGAGCTGTTTTTT.

The genes are TRBV6-1 and TRBJ1-2; 7 positions match TRBD1. The J segment lost 4 bases and the V segment lost 4 bases, leaving 9 bases of the junction unmatched. CDR1 MNHNS and CDR2 SASEGT come from the germline V gene. The CDR3 extends over 15 amino acids. The CDR3 loop is CASSVSGTAIYGYTF. CDR3 sequence (DNA): TGTGCCAGCAGTGTCTCCGGGACAGCGATCTATGGCTACACCTTC.

This chain uses TRBV6-5 with TRBJ1-6; no firm D call. The V gene's germline CDR1 is MNHEY and CDR2 SVGAGI. The ends were cut back, 7 bases at V and 5 bases at J, with 0 bases in the middle. This CDR3 region has 10 residues. For the CDR3, the DNA is TGTGCCAGCAATAATTCACCCCTCCACTTT. It specifies CASNNSPLHF.

Turning to this clone: At one end the junction does not follow the germline gene, possibly because of a read error. V is TRBV7-7 and J is TRBJ2-5; D is ambiguous. The germline gives CDR1 SSHAT, CDR2 FNYEAQ (reference sequence). The CDR3 runs to 14 residues. Written as DNA, the CDR3 is TGTGCTAGCAGCTTAGGGCCGAACCAAGAGACCCAGTACTTC. Amino acids: CASSLGPNQETQYF.